The next 15 T cell receptor beta chains were all read from a single sample in a study of CDR3 diversity in severe acne. TCRdb recomputed calls from the PCR reads with MiXCR, one row per CDR3 protein. The sample yields some 85,000 distinct CDR3 sequences, 45% to 50% seen once. The specimen sequenced was blood. Receptors originate from a male donor with severe acne vulgaris.

In this sample, this clonotype turned up a few times. CDR3 DNA sequence: TGCGCCAGCAGTGTTCGGCAGGGAATTTACGAGCAGTACTTC. It specifies CASSVRQGIYEQYF. This chain joins TRBV10-2 and TRBJ2-7; weak D call: TRBD1 (5 bases). The CDR3 totals 14 residues. Trimming pared 4 bases from V and 4 bases from J, leaving 14 bases between. The germline CDR1 and CDR2 sequences are WSHSY and SAAADI.

V is TRBV28 and J is TRBJ2-7, with D perhaps matching TRBD1 (5 bases). The germline V gene has CDR1 MDHEN and CDR2 SYDVKM. Trimming took off 7 bases at V and 6 bases at J, with 19 bases between the two ends. The CDR3 loop spans 14 amino acids. The CDR3 DNA sequence: TGTGCCAGCACTCTTCAGGGTTCTGCGGTCGAGCAGTACTTC. Its protein is CASTLQGSAVEQYF. The complete variable domain, with remaining parts taken from reference TRBV28 and TRBJ2-7, reads DVKVTQSSRYLVKRTGEKVFLECVQDMDHENMFWYRQDPGLGLRLIYFSYDVKMKEKGDIPEGYSVSREKKERFSLILESASTNQTSMYLCASTLQGSAVEQYFGPGTRLTVT.

The rearrangement uses TRBV5-6 and TRBJ2-5, with 8 bases that match TRBD1. The CDR3 sequence is 14 residues long. Germline V gives CDR1 SGHDT, CDR2 YYEEEE. V was pared by 0 bases and J by 5 bases, with 3 bases of the junction left unmatched. CDR3 DNA sequence: TGTGCCAGCAGCTTGGGCAGGGGGCATGAGACCCAGTACTTC. Translating it yields CASSLGRGHETQYF.

The chain links TRBV29-1 to TRBJ1-1; possible D gene TRBD1, 6 bases. Trimming left V 2 bases short and J 1 base short, with 8 bases between. This CDR3 has 13 amino acids. Germline V lookup: CDR1 SQVTM, CDR2 ANQGSEA. The CDR3 loop reads CSVEQQGNTEAFF. The CDR3 DNA is TGCAGCGTTGAACAACAGGGGAACACTGAAGCTTTCTTT.

V is TRBV7-2 and J is TRBJ1-1; 7 positions agree with TRBD1. This CDR3 spans 12 amino acids. V lost 4 bases and J lost 11; bases outside the gene matches: 7. Germline V gene sequence: CDR1 SGHTA, CDR2 FQGNSA. The CDR3 coding sequence is TGTGCCAGCAGCTCACGGACAGGTAATGCTTTCTTT. As protein: CASSSRTGNAFF.

This clonotype was counted only a few times. The chain recombines TRBV19 with TRBJ1-5; 7 bases are a match to TRBD1. V gave up 8 bases and J gave up 2 bases; unmatched junction bases: 9. The germline V gene encodes CDR1 LNHDA and CDR2 SQIVND (reference sequence). The CDR3 totals 15 residues. The CDR3 loop is CASSKLGQGNQPQHF. CDR3 bases: TGTGCCAGTTCCAAGCTTGGACAGGGCAATCAGCCCCAGCATTTT.

A single count supports this clonotype. A read error may produce the germline difference seen at one junction end. The chain couples TRBV28 to TRBJ2-7; D is possibly TRBD1 or TRBD2 (5 bases each). The CDR3 covers 13 residues. Germline CDR1 and CDR2: MDHEN and SYDVKM. CDR3 bases: TGTACCAGCAGTTTCGAGGGGCCCTACGAGCAGTACTTC. Residues: CTSSFEGPYEQYF.

The table lists this clonotype with many counts. The CDR3 loop is CASSQGVGPQHF. For the CDR3, the DNA is TGTGCCAGCAGCCAAGGGGTTGGGCCCCAGCATTTT. The rearrangement uses TRBV4-2 and TRBJ1-5; no clear D gene. The germline V and J ends were trimmed by 1 base and 9 bases, with 7 bases remaining between them. Germline-derived CDR1 and CDR2 are LGHNA and YNFKEQ. CDR3 size: 12 residues.

V gene TRBV10-2 combines with J gene TRBJ1-5; tentatively, D is TRBD1 (5 bases). Trimming removed 7 bases at V and 7 bases at J, with 17 bases between. CDR1 and CDR2 (germline): WSHSY, SAAADI. The CDR3 length is 14 residues. CDR3 sequence: CASNGAAGGQPQHF. The CDR3 DNA reads as TGCGCCAGCAATGGGGCGGCGGGGGGGCAGCCCCAGCATTTT.

This clonotype was counted only a few times. This chain connects TRBV28 to TRBJ2-5, with D hard to call. This CDR3 spans 12 amino acids. CDR1 and CDR2 from the germline V gene are MDHEN and SYDVKM. V lost 5 bases, J lost 5 bases, and 9 bases lay in between. CDR3 sequence: CASSQVVETQYF. For the CDR3, the DNA is TGTGCCAGCAGTCAAGTGGTCGAGACCCAGTACTTC.

The chain couples TRBV6-5 to TRBJ1-5; D is ambiguous. CDR1 and CDR2 from the germline V gene are MNHEY and SVGAGI. This CDR3 comprises 14 residues. V was cut by 6 bases and J by 0 bases, with 9 bases left in between. CDR3 nucleotide sequence: TGTGCCAGCAGCTCTCGGAGTAGCAATCAGCCCCAGCATTTT. This sequence encodes CASSSRSSNQPQHF.

The rearrangement joins TRBV29-1 to TRBJ1-3; 7 bases line up with TRBD1. CDR1 and CDR2 (germline): SQVTM, ANQGSEA. Trimming removed 6 bases from V and 10 bases from J; junction bases left unmatched: 12. The CDR3 is made up of 13 amino acids. The chain's CDR3 is CSVEGQPKETIYF. The CDR3 DNA reads as TGCAGCGTGGAGGGACAGCCAAAAGAGACCATATATTTT.

In this sample, this clonotype turned up once. The rearrangement uses TRBV29-1 and TRBJ2-7; D is perhaps TRBD1 (6 bases). Germline V gene data show CDR1 as SQVTM and CDR2 as ANQGSEA. V shed 2 bases and J shed 5 bases, with 19 bases lying between them. CDR3 length: 15 residues. The CDR3 sequence is CSVEFLTGIANEQYF. DNA of the CDR3: TGCAGCGTTGAATTTCTTACAGGGATAGCGAACGAGCAGTACTTC.

Ten or more counts support this clonotype. The chain's CDR3 is CASSRDRYTGNTIYF. CDR3 sequence (DNA): TGTGCCAGCAGCCGCGACAGGTACACTGGAAACACCATATATTTT. This chain connects TRBV7-9 to TRBJ1-3; D perhaps matches TRBD1 (6 bases). The V end was cut by 5 bases, the J end by 2 bases, with 13 bases between. CDR1 and CDR2 (germline): SEHNR, FQNEAQ (reference sequence). The CDR3 sequence is 15 residues long.

V and J are TRBV24-1 and TRBJ1-6, with a weak D call TRBD1 (5 bases). V was clipped by 7 bases and J by 11 bases, with 11 bases between them. This CDR3 has 12 amino acids. Per the germline V gene, CDR1 is KGHDR and CDR2 is SFDVKD. The chain's CDR3 is CATSKGYTPLHF. The CDR3 DNA reads as TGTGCCACCAGCAAGGGGTACACACCCCTCCACTTT.